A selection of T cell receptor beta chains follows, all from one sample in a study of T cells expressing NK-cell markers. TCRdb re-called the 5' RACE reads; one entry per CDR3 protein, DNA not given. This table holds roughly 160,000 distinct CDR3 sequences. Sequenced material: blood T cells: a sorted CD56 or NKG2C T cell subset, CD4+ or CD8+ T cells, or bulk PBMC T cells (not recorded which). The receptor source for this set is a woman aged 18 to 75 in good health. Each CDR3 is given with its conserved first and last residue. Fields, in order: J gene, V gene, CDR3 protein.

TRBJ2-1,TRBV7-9,CSSSLARGSYNEQFF
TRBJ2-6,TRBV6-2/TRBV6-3,CASSLGAPVWANVLTF
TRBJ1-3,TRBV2,CASSEPGQLLSGNTIYF
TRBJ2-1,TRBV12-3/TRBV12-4,CASSAGDEQFF
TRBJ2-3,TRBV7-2,CASSLGGARQADTQYF
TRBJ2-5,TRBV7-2,CASSPPGLEGETQYF
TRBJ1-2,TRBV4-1,CASSIHGTGRVNTF
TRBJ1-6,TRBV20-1,CSATSRQDNSPLHF
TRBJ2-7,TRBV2,CASSDIPRAPYEQYF
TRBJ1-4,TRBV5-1,CASSLDVWGQGNEKLFF
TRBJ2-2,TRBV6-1,CASSKLSQASGELFF